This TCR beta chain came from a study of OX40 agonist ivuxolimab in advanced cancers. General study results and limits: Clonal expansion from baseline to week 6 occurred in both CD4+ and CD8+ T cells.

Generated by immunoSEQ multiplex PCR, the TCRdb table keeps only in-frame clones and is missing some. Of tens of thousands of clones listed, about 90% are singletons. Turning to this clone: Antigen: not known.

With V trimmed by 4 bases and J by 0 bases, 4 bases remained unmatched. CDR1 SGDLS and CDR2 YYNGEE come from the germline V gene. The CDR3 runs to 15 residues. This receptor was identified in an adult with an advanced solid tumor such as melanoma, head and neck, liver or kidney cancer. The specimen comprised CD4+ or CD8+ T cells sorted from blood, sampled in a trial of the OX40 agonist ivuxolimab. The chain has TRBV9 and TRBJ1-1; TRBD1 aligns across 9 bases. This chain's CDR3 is CASSLRTGVNTEAFF. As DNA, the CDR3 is TGTGCCAGCAGCCTCCGGACAGGGGTGAACACTGAAGCTTTCTTT.